The rows below give T cell receptor beta chains drawn from one sample of a study of T-cell reconstitution after alpha-beta-depleted transplantation in children. MiXCR, applied by TCRdb to the PCR reads, yields one record per CDR3 protein. Among hundreds of thousands of distinct CDR3 sequences listed, about 16% were seen once. Sequenced here: PBMCs from the stem cell graft donor, sampled from the stem cell graft. Receptor source: a human donor who donated a stem cell graft to a child with acute lymphoblastic leukemia. CDR3s include the opening cysteine and the closing phenylalanine or tryptophan. Each record gives: D gene, V gene, J gene, CDR3 length, clone size, CDR3 DNA, CDR3 protein. A D gene is named only where the DNA matches it firmly. Size is omitted from some rows. Given values are once, few, many or a class for expanded clones.

>TRBD1|TRBV12-3/TRBV12-4|TRBJ2-7|14|.
TGTGCCATAAGGCCCGGGACAGGGGCACGCGAGCAGTACTTC
CAIRPGTGAREQYF
>TRBD2|TRBV20-1|TRBJ2-1|17|.
TGCAGTGCTAGGCGCTGGGAGGGGCCAAGCTCCTACAATGAGCAGTTCTTC
CSARRWEGPSSYNEQFF
>.|TRBV15|TRBJ1-5|15|.
TGTGCCACCAGCAGAGTGGGGTCCCCCAATCAGCCCCAGCATTTT
CATSRVGSPNQPQHF
>.|TRBV2|TRBJ2-7|14|.
TGTGCCAGCAGTACCCCCAGGGGGGGAAGGGAGCAGTACTTC
CASSTPRGGREQYF
>.|TRBV7-8|TRBJ2-7|15|.
TGTGCCAGCAGCTTAGGCAGGCCCCTACAGGACGAGCAGTACTTC
CASSLGRPLQDEQYF
>.|TRBV28|TRBJ2-1|11|many
TGTGCCAGCAGTTTACAGCGACACCAGTTCTTC
CASSLQRHQFF
>.|TRBV12-3/TRBV12-4|TRBJ2-7|15|few
TGTGCCAGCAGGCGGGCAGACCGGAGCTCCTACGAGCAGTACTTC
CASRRADRSSYEQYF
>.|TRBV3-1|TRBJ2-1|14|.
TGTGCCAGCAGCAGACAGATTTCCTACAATGAGCAGTTCTTC
CASSRQISYNEQFF
>TRBD2|TRBV2|TRBJ2-7|15|.
TGTGCCAGCAGTGAACCTAGCGGGAGCTCCTACGAGCAGTACTTC
CASSEPSGSSYEQYF
>.|TRBV24-1|TRBJ2-2|14|few
TGTGCCATACAGGGACTGGGGAACACCGGGGAGCTGTTTTTT
CAIQGLGNTGELFF
>TRBD2|TRBV9|TRBJ2-1|14|.
TGTGCCAGCAGCGGGACTAGCGTCTACAATGAGCAGTTCTTC
CASSGTSVYNEQFF
>TRBD1|TRBV2|TRBJ2-7|14|.
TGTGCCAGCAGGGGGGACAGGGGTTCCTACGAGCAGTACTTC
CASRGDRGSYEQYF
>.|TRBV12-3/TRBV12-4|TRBJ2-1|12|.
TGTGCCAGCAAACAGGGTGTCAATGAGCAGTTCTTC
CASKQGVNEQFF
>.|TRBV5-5|TRBJ2-4|16|.
TGTGCCAGCAGCTCAATTAGGGCTGCCAGCAAAAACATTCAGTACTTC
CASSSIRAASKNIQYF
>.|TRBV6-5|TRBJ2-6|17|few
TGTGCCAGCAGTTACGGCCTTCCTTCTTCTGGGGCCAACGTCCTGACTTTC
CASSYGLPSSGANVLTF
>TRBD1|TRBV9|TRBJ2-3|14|few
TGTGCCAGCAGCGTCGACAGGGTCACAGATACGCAGTATTTT
CASSVDRVTDTQYF
>TRBD2|TRBV6-2/TRBV6-3|TRBJ2-1|20|.
TGTGCCAGCAGTTACGAGGCTAGCGGGAGGGGGGGAAGCTCCTACAATGAGCAGTTCTTC
CASSYEASGRGGSSYNEQFF
>.|TRBV12-3/TRBV12-4|TRBJ2-1|14|few
TGTGCCAGCAACTGGGACTTCTCCTACAATGAGCAGTTCTTC
CASNWDFSYNEQFF
>TRBD1|TRBV4-1|TRBJ2-7|16|few
TGCGCCAGCAGCCAAGACCCCACAGGGGGTCCCTACGAGCAGTACTTC
CASSQDPTGGPYEQYF
>.|TRBV5-1|TRBJ2-6|16|.
TGCGCCAGCAGCCTTAGCGTTTCGTCTGGGGCCAACGTCCTGACTTTC
CASSLSVSSGANVLTF
>TRBD1|TRBV19|TRBJ2-2|15|few
TGTGCCAGTGCCCGGGACAGGGGATTCGCCGGGGAGCTGTTTTTT
CASARDRGFAGELFF
>.|TRBV18|TRBJ2-7|14|.
TGTGCCAGCTCACCGCCCCGGTCCCTCTACGAGCAGTACTTC
CASSPPRSLYEQYF
>.|TRBV5-6|TRBJ2-2|16|.
TGTGCCAGCAGCTGTACTGGATGGGGGTGCACCGGGGAGCTGTTTTTT
CASSCTGWGCTGELFF
>.|TRBV7-2|TRBJ2-1|16|.
TGTGCCAGCAGCTTAGCGGGGACTGGATATCTGCATGAGCAGTTCTTC
CASSLAGTGYLHEQFF
>TRBD2|TRBV14|TRBJ2-5|16|.
TGTGCCAGCAGCCAAGTTCCAGGGACTAGCCAAGAGACCCAGTACTTC
CASSQVPGTSQETQYF
>TRBD2|TRBV6-1|TRBJ2-1|14|.
TGTGCCAGCAGTGATGCGGGAGGACTTAATGAGCAGTTCTTC
CASSDAGGLNEQFF
>TRBD2|TRBV15|TRBJ2-3|14|few
TGTGCCACCAGCAGGGGGGGGAGCACAGATACGCAGTATTTT
CATSRGGSTDTQYF
>.|TRBV18|TRBJ1-1|13|.
TGTGCCAGCTCACCAACGGTTCGGGAGGAAGCTTTCTTT
CASSPTVREEAFF